This is a list of T cell receptor beta chains from one sample in a study of vaccination and CD4 T cells after COVID-19. TCRdb processed the PCR reads anew with MiXCR; each CDR3 protein has one entry. The table shows about 24,000 distinct CDR3 sequences, with around 53% occurring only once. Sample: CD4+ T cells from blood, taken before SARS-CoV-2 vaccination. All receptors come from a human donor who had recovered from COVID-19. Both conserved end residues are part of each CDR3. D genes are given only for firm matches. Rows may omit the clone size; those that give it use once, few, many or a size class.

TGTGCCAGCAGTTACGCCGGACAGAGTAATTCACCCCTCCACTTT | CASSYAGQSNSPLHF | TRBJ1-6 | TRBV6-5 | - | 15 | few
TGTGCCAGCAGCTTAGGCTCAGGGGCGGGATATAGCAATCAGCCCCAGCATTTT | CASSLGSGAGYSNQPQHF | TRBJ1-5 | TRBV7-2 | - | 18 | -
TGCAGTGCTAGAGATTTGCGGGGCAGCTCCTACGAGCAGTACTTC | CSARDLRGSSYEQYF | TRBJ2-7 | TRBV20-1 | - | 15 | few
TGTGCCAGCAGTTTCTTGAACACTGAAGCTTTCTTT | CASSFLNTEAFF | TRBJ1-1 | TRBV28 | - | 12 | -
TGCAGTGCTACCCGGACTAGCGGGAGGTGGGATGGGTCCTACAATGAGCAGTTCTTC | CSATRTSGRWDGSYNEQFF | TRBJ2-1 | TRBV20-1 | TRBD2 | 19 | -
TGTGCCAGTAGTATAGACCACAACTACGAGCAGTACTTC | CASSIDHNYEQYF | TRBJ2-7 | TRBV19 | - | 13 | -
TGTGCCTGGAGTGTAAGGACTTCGGCTTCACCCCTCCACTTT | CAWSVRTSASPLHF | TRBJ1-6 | TRBV30 | - | 14 | -
TGCGCCAGCAGTAGGCAGGGGGACTATGGCTACACCTTC | CASSRQGDYGYTF | TRBJ1-2 | TRBV10-2 | TRBD1 | 13 | -
TGTGCCAGCAGCTTAGATGCAGGGGAGAGCCAGCCCCAGCATTTT | CASSLDAGESQPQHF | TRBJ1-5 | TRBV7-2 | - | 15 | -
TGTGCCAGCAGTCGAGGGTTAATTGGGGGCTACACCTTC | CASSRGLIGGYTF | TRBJ1-2 | TRBV7-2 | - | 13 | few
TGTGCCAGCATGGGCAGTCGGTTTGAGACCCAGTACTTC | CASMGSRFETQYF | TRBJ2-5 | TRBV2 | - | 13 | -
TGTGCCAGCAAGGGGAGTGCTCGAAATGAGCAGTTCTTC | CASKGSARNEQFF | TRBJ2-1 | TRBV6-1 | - | 13 | -
TGTGCCAGTAGTCGGCAGGGGCATCAGCCCCAGCATTTT | CASSRQGHQPQHF | TRBJ1-5 | TRBV19 | - | 13 | -
TGTGCCAGCAGCTTAGAGGACAGGGGATACTATGGCTACACCTTC | CASSLEDRGYYGYTF | TRBJ1-2 | TRBV11-2 | TRBD1 | 15 | -
TGCAGTGCTAGACTGGGGAGTCAGCCCCAGCATTTT | CSARLGSQPQHF | TRBJ1-5 | TRBV20-1 | - | 12 | few
TGTGCCAGCAGCTTAGCCTCGACTCCCGGGACAGGGGGCATGCCCCAGTACTTC | CASSLASTPGTGGMPQYF | TRBJ2-5 | TRBV7-3 | TRBD1 | 18 | few
TGTGCCAGCAGCTTAGTTCGGTCCAAAGAGACCCAGTACTTC | CASSLVRSKETQYF | TRBJ2-5 | TRBV7-2 | - | 14 | -
TGTGCCAGCAGCTTACAGGGACTAAACACAGATACGCAGTATTTT | CASSLQGLNTDTQYF | TRBJ2-3 | TRBV11-3 | TRBD2 | 15 | few
TGTGCCAGCAGTCAAGCGGGGTACGAGCAGTACTTC | CASSQAGYEQYF | TRBJ2-7 | TRBV11-2 | TRBD2 | 12 | -
TGCAGTGCTACTTACCCTGCCTATAATTCACCCCTCCACTTT | CSATYPAYNSPLHF | TRBJ1-6 | TRBV20-1 | - | 14 | -
TGTGCCAGCAGTGTTAACGACAGGGCCTACGAGCAGTACTTC | CASSVNDRAYEQYF | TRBJ2-7 | TRBV6-1 | TRBD1 | 14 | -
TGTGCCTGGAGCCCCGGGACTAGTGCAGATACGCAGTATTTT | CAWSPGTSADTQYF | TRBJ2-3 | TRBV30 | TRBD2 | 14 | -
TGCAGTGCGCCGGGACTAGCGGGAACGGACGCCAACGTCTACGAGCAGTACTTC | CSAPGLAGTDANVYEQYF | TRBJ2-7 | TRBV20-1 | TRBD2 | 18 | -
TGTGCCATCAGTGAGGCCGGTGGGGGGAGAATCAACGAGCAGTACTTC | CAISEAGGGRINEQYF | TRBJ2-7 | TRBV10-3 | - | 16 | -
TGTGCCACCACCCGGACAGGGTTCAGCGGGGAGCTGTTTTTT | CATTRTGFSGELFF | TRBJ2-2 | TRBV12-3/TRBV12-4 | TRBD1 | 14 | -
TGTGCCAGCAGCTTAAGGTTTCGGGGGTTCAATGAGCAGTTCTTC | CASSLRFRGFNEQFF | TRBJ2-1 | TRBV7-2 | - | 15 | -
TGTGCCACCTCGCGGGAGGGGGGAACCGGGGAGCTGTTTTTT | CATSREGGTGELFF | TRBJ2-2 | TRBV28 | TRBD2 | 14 | few
TGCAGTGCCCTGAATAGCGGGAGCACAGATACGCAGTATTTT | CSALNSGSTDTQYF | TRBJ2-3 | TRBV20-1 | TRBD2 | 14 | -
TGCAGTGCTAGAGAGACAGGATACACCGGGGAGCTGTTTTTT | CSARETGYTGELFF | TRBJ2-2 | TRBV20-1 | - | 14 | few
TGTGCCAGCAGTTACCTTGAGGGGGGTGGCTACACCTTC | CASSYLEGGGYTF | TRBJ1-2 | TRBV6-5 | - | 13 | -
TGTGCCAGCAGCTTGGGGCGGAGCTCCTACGAGCAGTACTTC | CASSLGRSSYEQYF | TRBJ2-7 | TRBV7-9 | - | 14 | few
TGCAGTGCCCAAAGTCACGACGCCTCTGGAAACACCATATATTTT | CSAQSHDASGNTIYF | TRBJ1-3 | TRBV20-1 | - | 15 | -
TGTGCCAGCAGAAGTCTCGCTTGGGGCGGGGCGTACCAAGAGACCCAGTACTTC | CASRSLAWGGAYQETQYF | TRBJ2-5 | TRBV28 | - | 18 | -
TGTGCCAGCAGCCCCCCCGTTAGGCGGTACTCCTACAATGAGCAGTTCTTC | CASSPPVRRYSYNEQFF | TRBJ2-1 | TRBV3-1 | - | 17 | -
TGTGCCAGCAGTGATGGAGTAGCGGGATTAAATGAGCAGTTCTTC | CASSDGVAGLNEQFF | TRBJ2-1 | TRBV6-1 | TRBD2 | 15 | -
TGCAGCGCCCGTGGTAGGGGCAATCAGCCCCAGCATTTT | CSARGRGNQPQHF | TRBJ1-5 | TRBV20-1 | - | 13 | -
TGTGCCAGCAGCTTAGGGTCGTGGACTAGCGCTCCCTACGAGCAGTACTTC | CASSLGSWTSAPYEQYF | TRBJ2-7 | TRBV7-2 | TRBD2 | 17 | -
TGTGCCAGCAGGCCAAGCGGCACCGGGGAGCTGTTTTTT | CASRPSGTGELFF | TRBJ2-2 | TRBV12-3/TRBV12-4 | - | 13 | -
TGTGCCAGCAGCTCGGACGGGACGTTGGGCTCAGATACGCAGTATTTT | CASSSDGTLGSDTQYF | TRBJ2-3 | TRBV7-8 | - | 16 | -
TGTGCCAGCAGCTTTGACAGGGAAGAGACCCAGTACTTC | CASSFDREETQYF | TRBJ2-5 | TRBV7-3 | TRBD1 | 13 | few
TGCAGTGCTAGCGGGGCACCGATTACGAACACAGATACGCAGTATTTT | CSASGAPITNTDTQYF | TRBJ2-3 | TRBV20-1 | - | 16 | -
TGTGCCACCCAGCGGGGGAGGGCCGGGGATGAGCAGTTCTTC | CATQRGRAGDEQFF | TRBJ2-1 | TRBV15 | TRBD2 | 14 | -
TGCAGTGCTAGAGGGGACAGGGGGCGAGGGGCCTATGGCTACACCTTC | CSARGDRGRGAYGYTF | TRBJ1-2 | TRBV20-1 | TRBD1 | 16 | few
TGTGCCAGCAGCAACCTCGGTAGGACAGCCTCCTACGAGCAGTACTTC | CASSNLGRTASYEQYF | TRBJ2-7 | TRBV7-8 | - | 16 | -
TGTGCCAGCAGTCCCGCACCGATAGGAAATCAGCCCCAGCATTTT | CASSPAPIGNQPQHF | TRBJ1-5 | TRBV28 | - | 15 | -
TGCAGTGCAGCCGATTCCTCTGGAAACACCATATATTTT | CSAADSSGNTIYF | TRBJ1-3 | TRBV20-1 | - | 13 | -
TGTGCCAGCAACCCAGGAGGGGGAAGAACTGAAGCTTTCTTT | CASNPGGGRTEAFF | TRBJ1-1 | TRBV7-9 | - | 14 | few
TGTGCCAGCGGCCCAGGGGCTTTGGAAGAAAAACTGTTTTTT | CASGPGALEEKLFF | TRBJ1-4 | TRBV6-1 | - | 14 | -
TGCAGTGCTAGACCTTTACAGGGCACTGAAGCTTTCTTT | CSARPLQGTEAFF | TRBJ1-1 | TRBV20-1 | - | 13 | -